Below, 25 T cell receptor beta chains from the same sample are listed, as sequenced in a study of control samples from healthy donors and cancer patients. Clones were sequenced by immunoSEQ multiplex PCR, and TCRdb holds only the in-frame ones, with some missing. Of 120,000 or so clones listed, about nine tenths are singletons. Sequencing was performed on blood. These TCRs come from a middle-aged man in good health.

The chain recombines TRBV13 with TRBJ2-6; possibly TRBD2 for D (5 bases). Trimming took 11 bases from V and 4 from J, leaving 9 bases between them. The CDR3 loop spans 12 amino acids. From germline, CDR1 is PRHDT and CDR2 FYEKMQ (reference sequence). The CDR3 nucleotides read TGTGCCTCCTCGGGGGGGGCCAACGTCCTGACTTTC. Protein sequence: CASSGGANVLTF.

Note on this clone: The junction departs from the called germline gene at one end, perhaps through a read error. The CDR3 nucleotides read TGTGCCTGCAGCTCAGGGAATTCACCCCTCCACTTT. This encodes CACSSGNSPLHF. The chain uses TRBV11-3 and TRBJ1-6, with D perhaps TRBD1 (5 bases). Per germline, CDR1 SGHNT and CDR2 YENEEA. CDR3 length: 12 amino acids.

This clone was counted once. The genes are TRBV30 and TRBJ2-7; TRBD2 might be the D (6 bases). Trimming took 0 bases from V and 6 from J, leaving 9 bases between them. This CDR3 is built from 12 residues. Germline V gives CDR1 GTSNPN, CDR2 SVGIG (reference sequence). This CDR3 is CAWSVRGGEQYF. CDR3 nucleotide sequence: TGTGCCTGGAGTGTACGGGGAGGCGAGCAGTACTTC.

This chain uses TRBV5-1 with TRBJ1-5; no clear D gene. Per the germline V gene, CDR1 is SGHRS and CDR2 is YFSETQ. This CDR3 region has 12 residues. The V end was cut by 7 bases, the J end by 2 bases, with 7 bases between. DNA for the CDR3: TGCGCCAGCCGCCGGGGCAATCAGCCCCAGCATTTT. This gives the protein CASRRGNQPQHF.

This rearrangement joins TRBV21-1 to TRBJ1-4; TRBD1, as called in the table, went unchecked against the DNA. TRBV21-1 is a listed pseudogene. The CDR3 loop spans 16 amino acids. The CDR3 DNA sequence: TGTGCCAGCAGCGCTCCTCGACAGGGGGGGACTGAAAAACTGTTTTTT. This sequence encodes CASSAPRQGGTEKLFF.

V and J are TRBV5-4 and TRBJ2-3; D unclear. V was trimmed by 0 bases and J by 5 bases, leaving 10 bases between them. Germline V gene sequence: CDR1 SGHNT, CDR2 YYREEE (reference sequence). This CDR3 spans 14 amino acids. CDR3 bases: TGTGCCAGCAGCTTGGGGACGTTACAAGATACGCAGTATTTT. This encodes CASSLGTLQDTQYF.

In its sample, this clone was seen a few times. The chain is built from TRBV6-5 and TRBJ2-7; D tentatively reads TRBD1 or TRBD2 (5 bases each). Trimming pared 6 bases from V and 0 bases from J, leaving 15 bases between. The CDR3 covers 15 residues. Looked up from germline, CDR1 is MNHEY and CDR2 is SVGAGI. CDR3 bases: TGTGCCAGCAGAAAGGGACGGCTTAGCTCCTACGAGCAGTACTTC. Its protein is CASRKGRLSSYEQYF.

V gene TRBV24-1 combines with J gene TRBJ2-5, with a possible D match to TRBD1 (6 bases). The CDR3 runs 15 residues. CDR1 and CDR2 from the germline V gene are KGHDR and SFDVKD. Between the trimmed V and J ends, which lost 2 bases and 4 bases, there was a span of 13 bases. CDR3 region: CATSDSGTNIETQYF. CDR3 DNA sequence: TGTGCCACCAGTGATTCCGGGACAAACATAGAGACCCAGTACTTC.

The chain combines TRBV5-4 with TRBJ2-7, with D possibly matching TRBD1 (5 bases). CDR1 SGHNT and CDR2 YYREEE come from the germline V gene (reference sequence). Between the trimmed V and J ends, which lost 3 bases and 3 bases, there was a span of 13 bases. The length of the CDR3 is 14 residues. CDR3 nucleotide sequence: TGTGCCAGCAGCTCCTCAGGGCGGTACTACGAGCAGTACTTC. As protein: CASSSSGRYYEQYF.

The rearrangement links TRBV4-1 to TRBJ1-6; TRBD1 aligns across 7 bases. The CDR3 sequence is 17 residues long. Germline values: CDR1 MGHRA, CDR2 YSYEKL. The trim removed 0 bases at V and 9 bases at J, leaving 11 bases unmatched. The DNA of the CDR3 is TGCGCCAGCAGCCAAGATCCCATGAACCCAGGGGGTTCACCCCTCCACTTT. Translation: CASSQDPMNPGGSPLHF.

The chain recombines TRBV25-1 with TRBJ2-7, with TRBD1 identical over 8 bases. Germline V gene sequence: CDR1 MGHDK, CDR2 SYGVNS. The CDR3 contains 16 residues. After removal of 7 bases from V and 3 bases from J, the junction contained 14 bases not matched to a gene. CDR3 in DNA: TGTGCCAGCAAGGTCGGGGCACAGGGGGGAATCTACGAGCAGTACTTC. Its translation is CASKVGAQGGIYEQYF.

This sequence joins TRBV3-1 (or the pseudogene TRBV3-2) and TRBJ2-1, with 8 bases identical to TRBD1. The CDR3 consists of 16 residues. After removal of 0 bases from V and 0 bases from J, the junction contained 1 base not matched to a gene. CDR1 LGHDT and CDR2 YNNKEL come from the germline V gene (reference sequence). The CDR3 DNA reads as TGTGCCAGCAGCCAAGAGGGACAGGACTCCTACAATGAGCAGTTCTTC. Translation: CASSQEGQDSYNEQFF.

The chain joins TRBV29-1 to TRBJ2-2; the D is unclear. V was pared by 1 base and J by 6 bases, with 12 bases between. Per the germline V gene, CDR1 is SQVTM and CDR2 is ANQGSEA. CDR3 length: 14 amino acids. The CDR3: CSVEGVEHPGELFF. CDR3 DNA sequence: TGCAGCGTTGAAGGAGTTGAACATCCCGGGGAGCTGTTTTTT.

The genes are TRBV23-1 and TRBJ1-1, with 7 positions matching TRBD1. TRBV23-1 is an ORF; its function is uncertain. After removal of 6 bases from V and 3 bases from J, the junction contained 10 bases not matched to a gene. CDR3 length: 15 residues. The CDR3 nucleotides are TGCGCCAGCAGGGGCGACAGGGAGGGGGACACTGAAGCTTTCTTT. Translation gives CASRGDREGDTEAFF.

CDR3 region: CASSLDAVRLELAGGHEQYF. DNA of the CDR3: TGTGCCAGCAGCTTAGATGCCGTAAGACTGGAGCTAGCGGGGGGACACGAGCAGTACTTC. This rearrangement joins TRBV11-2 to TRBJ2-7, with 11 bases fitting TRBD2. Germline values: CDR1 SGHAT, CDR2 FQNNGV. The V gene end was trimmed by 0 bases and the J gene end by 5 bases; junction bases not matched to a gene: 18. This CDR3 is built from 20 residues.

The rearrangement uses TRBV18 and TRBJ2-7, with D maybe TRBD1 (5 bases). The ends were cut back, 0 bases at V and 4 bases at J, with 10 bases in the middle. Germline V CDR1 and CDR2: KGHSH, LQKENI. This CDR3 is built from 14 residues. CDR3 region: CASSPPGRSYEQYF. CDR3 coding DNA: TGTGCCAGCTCACCACCGGGGCGCTCTTACGAGCAGTACTTC. Full variable domain (rest looked up from reference TRBV18 and TRBJ2-7): NAGVMQNPRHLVRRRGQEARLRCSPMKGHSHVYWYRQLPEEGLKFMVYLQKENIIDESGMPKERFSAEFPKEGPSILRIQQVVRGDSAAYFCASSPPGRSYEQYFGPGTRLTVT.

This chain connects TRBV21-1 to TRBJ1-2. TRBV21-1 is noted as a pseudogene. CDR3 length: 16 amino acids. CDR3 sequence reads: CATGAVWGPTYYGYTF. The DNA of the CDR3 is TGTGCCACGGGGGCAGTTTGGGGACCCACCTACTATGGCTACACCTTC.

The chain couples TRBV30 to TRBJ1-3; D unresolved. Per the germline V gene, CDR1 is GTSNPN and CDR2 is SVGIG (reference sequence). The V gene lost 4 bases and the J gene lost 0 bases, with 10 bases spanning the gap. The CDR3 contains 14 residues. The CDR3 DNA follows: TGTGCCTGGACCACGGTTAGCTCTGGAAACACCATATATTTT. Translated: CAWTTVSSGNTIYF. The full variable domain, rest sourced from reference TRBV30 and TRBJ1-3, is SQTIHQWPATLVQPVGSPLSLECTVEGTSNPNLYWYRQAAGRGLQLLFYSVGIGQISSEVPQNLSASRPQDRQFILSSKKLLLSDSGFYLCAWTTVSSGNTIYFGEGSWLTVV.

As for this clone: Within the sample, other DNA sequences also encode this same CDR3. The chain employs TRBV18 and TRBJ1-1; no definite D call. Trimming shortened V by 3 bases and J by 0 bases, and 5 bases separated the two germline ends. CDR1 is KGHSH and CDR2 is LQKENI in the germline V gene. The CDR3 totals 13 residues. CDR3 coding DNA: TGTGCCAGCTCACCGGCCCTGAACACTGAAGCTTTCTTT. The encoded protein is CASSPALNTEAFF.

The gene calls are TRBV19 and TRBJ2-2; 8 nucleotides align to TRBD2. The junction had 4 bases not matched to a gene; V was cut back by 6 bases and J by 4 bases. In germline, CDR1 is LNHDA, CDR2 SQIVND (reference sequence). This CDR3 is 14 amino acids long. The CDR3: CASSPGGVTGELFF. CDR3 DNA sequence: TGTGCCAGTAGCCCCGGGGGGGTCACCGGGGAGCTGTTTTTT. The whole variable domain, filled in from reference TRBV19 and TRBJ2-2, reads DGGITQSPKYLFRKEGQNVTLSCEQNLNHDAMYWYRQDPGQGLRLIYYSQIVNDFQKGDIAEGYSVSREKKESFPLTVTSAQKNPTAFYLCASSPGGVTGELFFGEGSRLTVL.

The chain carries TRBV19 and TRBJ1-3; 7 bases map to TRBD1. Unmatched junction bases numbered 5, after V lost 7 bases and J lost 2 bases. This CDR3 is built from 14 residues. Germline lookup yields CDR1 LNHDA and CDR2 SQIVND (reference sequence). CDR3 in amino acids: CASIKQGTGNTIYF. CDR3 sequence (DNA): TGTGCCAGTATCAAACAGGGGACTGGAAACACCATATATTTT.

The J gene is TRBJ1-6, the V gene TRBV30, with TRBD1 matching 8 bases. The germline CDR1 and CDR2 sequences are GTSNPN and SVGIG (reference sequence). The CDR3 runs to 15 residues. V shed 1 base, J shed 7 bases, and the junction held 6 bases outside the gene matches. The CDR3 coding sequence is TGTGCCTGGAGTGGACAGGGGCATATAAATTCACCCCTCCACTTT. Translation gives CAWSGQGHINSPLHF.

This clone was picked up one time. The genes are TRBV6-6 and TRBJ2-1; D is perhaps TRBD2 (6 bases). The germline V gene encodes CDR1 MNHNY and CDR2 SVGAGI (reference sequence). V was pared by 6 bases and J by 5 bases, with 11 bases between. There are 13 residues in the CDR3. This chain's CDR3 is CASRGGPNNEQFF. CDR3 nucleotides: TGTGCCAGCAGGGGGGGTCCTAACAATGAGCAGTTCTTC.

This chain's CDR3 is CASSYLTGDRYHEQFF. The CDR3 DNA is TGTGCCAGCAGTTACTTGACCGGGGACAGGTATCATGAGCAGTTCTTC. The rearrangement joins TRBV6-2 or TRBV6-3 to TRBJ2-1; 8 bases map to TRBD1. This CDR3 contains 16 residues. Trimming at V came to 1 base and at J to 8 bases, leaving 10 bases not matched to a gene. Germline CDR1 is MNHEY and CDR2 is SVGEGT.

This clone came up many times. The CDR3 loop is CASSYNRVDTQYF. DNA for the CDR3: TGTGCCAGCAGTTATAATCGCGTGGATACGCAGTATTTT. The V call is TRBV12-3 or TRBV12-4, the J call TRBJ2-3, with D uncertain. V was pared by 4 bases and J by 6 bases, with 11 bases between. CDR3 size: 13 residues.